This T cell receptor (beta chain) came from a study of T cell repertoires in cytomegalovirus infection (dated by TCRdb to between 2017 and 2020). With regard to the full study: The HLA type of each donor mattered for the analysis, because public TCR beta signatures pointed to carriage of CMV infection along with the matching HLA type.

This clonotype was seen only a few times. No antigen is known for it. The record has no base qualities; no much larger clone is one base away. The research as a whole found: In the ex vivo response, HLA-C-restricted CMV-specific TCR beta clonotypes were dominant, and in two of eight donors the single most frequent clonotype came from this HLA-C-restricted group. In both this cohort and an independent cohort of approximately 350 donors, the cumulative frequency of public TCR beta family members distinguished carriers of CMV infection plus the relevant HLA type.

TCRdb records Illumina HiSeq 1500 as the sequencer. The public reads were reprocessed in TCRdb via fastp at Q25 and MiXCR, keeping in-frame beta chains. Rows with one shared CDR3 protein collapse into an entry with the most common genes and DNA. This sample holds roughly 150,000 distinct CDR3 sequences; about a sixth were observed only once. Around 20% of the sample is in the top ten clones. Sequences were obtained from CD8+ T cells from PBMCs. This TCR was sampled from a human donor in good health (CMV status not recorded). Some clones in this sample may be carry-over from other donors' samples.

The CDR3 corresponds to CASIGGGINYGYTF. The nucleotide sequence is TGTGCCAGCATTGGGGGGGGAATTAACTATGGCTACACCTTC. Here the chain combines TRBV7-2 and TRBJ1-2; 5 matching bases give a weak D call of TRBD1. V is reduced by 7 bases and J by 1 base, leaving a spacing of 13 bases between them. Taken from cysteine to phenylalanine, the CDR3 has 14 residues. Only the CDR3 DNA stays, 42 bases, in frame from base 1. CDR1 is given as SGHTA and CDR2 as FQGNSA, both from the germline V gene.